The rows below give T cell receptor beta chains drawn from one sample of a study of neurological immune-mediated disorders. TCRdb called the 5' RACE reads again in MiXCR, with one record for every CDR3 protein. The sample records tens of thousands of distinct CDR3 sequences, 9.5% to 12% being singletons. Specimen: PBMCs. All receptors derive from a male donor with HTLV-1-associated myelopathy (HAM/TSP). Each CDR3 is given without its conserved first and last residue.

j_call	cdr3_length	v_call	cdr3_aa
TRBJ2-7	13	TRBV7-6	ASSLVPGQQDEQY
TRBJ2-1	11	TRBV5-1	ASSQGGGSTPH
TRBJ2-7	12	TRBV6-1	ASSLRTGFYEQY
TRBJ2-2	13	TRBV7-8	ASSLAGGPTGELF
TRBJ2-5	14	TRBV5-4	ASSWTLAGGPETQY
TRBJ1-1	12	TRBV28	ASSQTRSNTEAF
TRBJ1-6	11	TRBV6-2/TRBV6-3	ASRNPGNSPLH
TRBJ2-3	12	TRBV7-2	ASSLGTSADTQY
TRBJ2-3	18	TRBV12-3/TRBV12-4	ASRPGQFFGGDLPSDTQY
TRBJ2-5	13	TRBV7-2	ASSLSMGRQETQY
TRBJ1-1	11	TRBV6-5	ASRMDGNTEAF